This T cell receptor (beta chain) was observed in a study of CD8+CD57+ T cells in acquired aplastic anemia. In its sample, this clonotype was seen many times. Investigators profiled TCR beta VDJ and CDR3 from genomic DNA template. Each CDR3 protein gets one entry after TCRdb re-called the reads with MiXCR. The sample shows about 160,000 distinct CDR3 sequences, roughly 48% of them seen only once. CDR1 and CDR2 from the germline V gene are SGHTA and FQGTGA. V was cut by 2 bases and J by 7 bases, with 9 bases left in between. This CDR3 has 13 amino acids. The rearrangement joins TRBV7-3 to TRBJ1-5; no clear D. The sample was sorted CD4+, CD8+, or CD8+CD57+ T cells (not recorded which) from PBMCs. The sequence came from a human donor in good health. The CDR3 bases are TGTGCCAGCAGCTTATCGGAGGTGCAGCCCCAGCATTTT. It specifies CASSLSEVQPQHF.